The sample holds a few counts of the clone carrying this T cell receptor beta chain. The use of a sample-barcoded 5' primer and a J-beta primer mix characterized a second PCR of about 6 to 12 cycles. From the 5' RACE reads, TCRdb called clonotypes with MiXCR, one entry per CDR3 protein. Of about 1.1 million distinct CDR3 sequences listed, less than 45% were seen once; the top ten hold about an eighth. Looked up from germline, CDR1 is SGHRS and CDR2 is YFSETQ. V lost 0 bases and J lost 5, with 12 bases in between. The CDR3 extends over 14 amino acids. The sample originates from a study of blood T cells in healthy people across ages.

V is TRBV5-1 and J is TRBJ2-7, with a tentative D call TRBD1 (5 bases). The sample consisted of blood. This sequence was found in a man aged 18 to 30 in good health. CDR3 protein: CASSLERGSDEQYF. In nucleotides, the CDR3 is TGCGCCAGCAGCTTGGAAAGGGGATCCGACGAGCAGTACTTC. The full variable domain, its missing parts supplied by reference TRBV5-1 and TRBJ2-7, is KAGVTQTPRYLIKTRGQQVTLSCSPISGHRSVSWYQQTPGQGLQFLFEYFSETQRNKGNFPGRFSGRQFSNSRSEMNVSTLELGDSALYLCASSLERGSDEQYFGPGTRLTVT.